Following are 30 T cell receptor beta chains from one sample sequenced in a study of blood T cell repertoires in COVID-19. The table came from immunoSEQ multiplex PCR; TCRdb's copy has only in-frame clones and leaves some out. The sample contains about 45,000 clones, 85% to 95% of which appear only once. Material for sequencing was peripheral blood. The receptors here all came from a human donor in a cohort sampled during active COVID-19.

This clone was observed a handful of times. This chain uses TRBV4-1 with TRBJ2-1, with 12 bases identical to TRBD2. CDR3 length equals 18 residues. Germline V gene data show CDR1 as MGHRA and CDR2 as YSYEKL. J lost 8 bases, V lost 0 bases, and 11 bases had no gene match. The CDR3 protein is CASSQEPNLAGGPYEQFF. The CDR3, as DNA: TGCGCCAGCAGCCAAGAGCCCAATCTAGCGGGAGGGCCTTATGAGCAGTTCTTC.

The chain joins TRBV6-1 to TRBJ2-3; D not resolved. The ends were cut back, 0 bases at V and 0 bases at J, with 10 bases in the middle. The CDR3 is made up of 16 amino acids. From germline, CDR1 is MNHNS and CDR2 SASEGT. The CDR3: CASSEAQARSTDTQYF. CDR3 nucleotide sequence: TGTGCCAGCAGTGAAGCTCAAGCGAGAAGCACAGATACGCAGTATTTT.

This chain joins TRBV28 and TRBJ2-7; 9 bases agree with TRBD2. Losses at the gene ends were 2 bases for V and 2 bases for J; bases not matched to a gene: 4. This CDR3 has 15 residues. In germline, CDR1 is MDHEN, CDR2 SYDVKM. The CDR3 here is CASSLRAGGTYEQYF. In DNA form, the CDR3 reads TGTGCCAGCAGTTTACGGGCGGGGGGGACCTACGAGCAGTACTTC.

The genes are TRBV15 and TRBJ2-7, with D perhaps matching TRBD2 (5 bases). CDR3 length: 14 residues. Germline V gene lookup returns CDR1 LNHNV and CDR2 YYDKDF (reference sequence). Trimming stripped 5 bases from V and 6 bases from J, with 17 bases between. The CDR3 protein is CATSAPGESSEQYF. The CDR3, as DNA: TGTGCCACCAGCGCTCCCGGGGAGAGTAGCGAGCAGTACTTC. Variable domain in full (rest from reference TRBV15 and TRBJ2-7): DAMVIQNPRYQVTQFGKPVTLSCSQTLNHNVMYWYQQKSSQAPKLLFHYYDKDFNNEADTPDNFQSRRPNTSFCFLDIRSPGLGDTAMYLCATSAPGESSEQYFGPGTRLTVT.

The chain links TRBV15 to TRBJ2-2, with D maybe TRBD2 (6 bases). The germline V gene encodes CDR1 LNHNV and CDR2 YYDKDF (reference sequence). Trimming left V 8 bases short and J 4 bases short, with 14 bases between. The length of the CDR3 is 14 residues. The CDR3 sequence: CATGGSDFTGELFF. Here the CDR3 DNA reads TGTGCCACCGGGGGGAGCGATTTCACCGGGGAGCTGTTTTTT.

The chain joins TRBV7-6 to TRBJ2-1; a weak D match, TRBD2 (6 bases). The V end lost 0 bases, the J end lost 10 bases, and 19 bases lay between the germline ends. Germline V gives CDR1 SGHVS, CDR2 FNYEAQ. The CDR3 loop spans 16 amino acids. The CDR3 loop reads CASSLAFDGSLGEQFF. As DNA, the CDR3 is TGTGCCAGCAGCTTAGCGTTTGACGGGAGCTTGGGAGAGCAGTTCTTC.

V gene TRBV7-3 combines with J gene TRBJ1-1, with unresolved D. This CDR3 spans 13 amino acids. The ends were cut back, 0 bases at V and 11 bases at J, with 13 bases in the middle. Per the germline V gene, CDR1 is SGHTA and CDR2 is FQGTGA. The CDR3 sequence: CASSLTMRVGAFF. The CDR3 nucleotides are TGTGCCAGCAGCTTAACGATGCGGGTAGGGGCTTTCTTT.

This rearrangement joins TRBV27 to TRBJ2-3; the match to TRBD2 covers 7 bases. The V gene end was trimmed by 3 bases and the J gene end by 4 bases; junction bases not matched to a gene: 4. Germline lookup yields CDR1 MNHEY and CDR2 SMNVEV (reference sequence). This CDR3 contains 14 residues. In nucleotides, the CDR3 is TGTGCCAGCAGTTTTTTGACTAGCCCAGATACGCAGTATTTT. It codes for CASSFLTSPDTQYF.

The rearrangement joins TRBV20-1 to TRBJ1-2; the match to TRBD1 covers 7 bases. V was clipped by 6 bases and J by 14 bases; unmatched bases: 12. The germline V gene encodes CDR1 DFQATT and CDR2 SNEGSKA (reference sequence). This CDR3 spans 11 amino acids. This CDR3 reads CSATGEGAHTF. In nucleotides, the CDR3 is TGCAGTGCCACTGGTGAGGGGGCGCATACCTTC.

This CDR3 reads CASSPDRDYGYTF. The CDR3 region has the DNA TGTGCCAGCAGCCCGGACAGGGACTATGGCTACACCTTC. The rearrangement links TRBV6-5 to TRBJ1-2; 8 nucleotides match TRBD1. CDR3 size: 13 residues. Germline lookup yields CDR1 MNHEY and CDR2 SVGAGI. With V trimmed by 6 bases and J by 3 bases, 3 bases remained unmatched.

Here the CDR3 DNA reads TGTGCCAGCAGCGGACAGGAAAATCAGCCCCAGCATTTT. Amino acid sequence: CASSGQENQPQHF. The chain couples TRBV6-5 to TRBJ1-5; 7 bases are shared with TRBD1. V dropped 6 bases and J dropped 4; count of bases not matched to a gene: 3. The CDR3 runs to 13 residues. CDR1 and CDR2 (germline): MNHEY, SVGAGI.

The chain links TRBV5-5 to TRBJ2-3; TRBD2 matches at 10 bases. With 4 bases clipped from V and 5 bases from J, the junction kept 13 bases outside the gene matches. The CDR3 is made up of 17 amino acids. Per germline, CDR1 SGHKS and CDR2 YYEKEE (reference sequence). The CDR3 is CASSPSLAGVTQDTQYF. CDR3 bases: TGTGCCAGCAGCCCGTCCCTAGCGGGAGTCACTCAAGATACGCAGTATTTT.

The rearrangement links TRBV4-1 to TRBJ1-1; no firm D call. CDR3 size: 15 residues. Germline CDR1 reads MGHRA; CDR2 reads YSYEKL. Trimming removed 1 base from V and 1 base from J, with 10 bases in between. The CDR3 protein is CASSQVMRQNTEAFF. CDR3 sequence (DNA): TGCGCCAGCAGCCAAGTCATGAGACAGAACACTGAAGCTTTCTTT.

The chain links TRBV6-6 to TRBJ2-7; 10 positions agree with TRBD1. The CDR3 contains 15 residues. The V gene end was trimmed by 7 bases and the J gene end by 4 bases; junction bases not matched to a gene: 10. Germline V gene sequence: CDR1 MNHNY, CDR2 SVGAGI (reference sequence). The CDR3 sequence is CASTSSTGGEYEQYF. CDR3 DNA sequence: TGTGCCAGCACCTCATCGACAGGGGGCGAGTACGAGCAGTACTTC.

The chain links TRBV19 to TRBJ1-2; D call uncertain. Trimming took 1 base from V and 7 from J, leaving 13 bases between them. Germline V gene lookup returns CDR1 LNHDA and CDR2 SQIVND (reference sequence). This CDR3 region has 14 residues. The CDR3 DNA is TGTGCCAGTAGTATAGTCAATCGGGGATCTGGCTACACCTTC. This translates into CASSIVNRGSGYTF. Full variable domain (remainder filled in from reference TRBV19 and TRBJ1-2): DGGITQSPKYLFRKEGQNVTLSCEQNLNHDAMYWYRQDPGQGLRLIYYSQIVNDFQKGDIAEGYSVSREKKESFPLTVTSAQKNPTAFYLCASSIVNRGSGYTFGSGTRLTVV.

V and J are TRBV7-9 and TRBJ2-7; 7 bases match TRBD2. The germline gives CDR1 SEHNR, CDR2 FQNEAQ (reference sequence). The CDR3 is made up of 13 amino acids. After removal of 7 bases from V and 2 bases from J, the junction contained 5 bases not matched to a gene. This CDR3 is CASTQGRAYEQYF. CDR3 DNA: TGTGCCAGCACCCAAGGGAGGGCCTACGAGCAGTACTTC.

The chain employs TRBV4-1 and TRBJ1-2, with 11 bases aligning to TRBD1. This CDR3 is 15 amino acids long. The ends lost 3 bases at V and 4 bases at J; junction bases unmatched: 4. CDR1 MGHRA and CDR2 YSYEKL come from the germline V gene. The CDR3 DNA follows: TGCGCCAGCAGCCAGGGACAGGGGGGTCTCTATGGCTACACCTTC. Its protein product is CASSQGQGGLYGYTF.

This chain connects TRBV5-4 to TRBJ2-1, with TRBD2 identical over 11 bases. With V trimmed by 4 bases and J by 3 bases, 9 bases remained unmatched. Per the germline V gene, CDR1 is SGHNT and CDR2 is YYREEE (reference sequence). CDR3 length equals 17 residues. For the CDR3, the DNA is TGTGCCAGCAGCCTCGGGACTAGCGGACCGGGCTACAATGAGCAGTTCTTC. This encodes CASSLGTSGPGYNEQFF.

In nucleotides, the CDR3 is TGTGCCATCCATAGCGGCAATGAGCAGTTCTTC. It codes for CAIHSGNEQFF. The chain has TRBV10-3 and TRBJ2-1; D perhaps matches TRBD2 (6 bases). Trimming left V 8 bases short and J 6 bases short, with 8 bases between. This CDR3 is 11 amino acids long. CDR1 is ENHRY and CDR2 is SYGVKD in the germline V gene.

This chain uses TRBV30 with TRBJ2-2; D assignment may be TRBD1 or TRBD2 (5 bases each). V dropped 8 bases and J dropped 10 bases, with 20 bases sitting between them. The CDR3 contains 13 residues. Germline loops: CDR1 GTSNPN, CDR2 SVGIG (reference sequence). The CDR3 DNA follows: TGTGCCGGGGCTAGTAGTCTGAGGGTGGAGCTGTTTTTT. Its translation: CAGASSLRVELFF.

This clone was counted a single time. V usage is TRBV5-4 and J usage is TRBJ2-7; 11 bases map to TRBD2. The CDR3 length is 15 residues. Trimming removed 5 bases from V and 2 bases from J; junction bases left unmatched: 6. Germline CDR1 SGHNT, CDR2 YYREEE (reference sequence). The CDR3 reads CASSGGTSGAYEQYF. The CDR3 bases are TGTGCCAGCAGTGGCGGGACTAGCGGAGCCTACGAGCAGTACTTC. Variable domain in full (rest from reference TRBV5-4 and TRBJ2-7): ETGVTQSPTHLIKTRGQQVTLRCSSQSGHNTVSWYQQALGQGPQFIFQYYREEENGRGNFPPRFSGLQFPNYSSELNVNALELDDSALYLCASSGGTSGAYEQYFGPGTRLTVT.

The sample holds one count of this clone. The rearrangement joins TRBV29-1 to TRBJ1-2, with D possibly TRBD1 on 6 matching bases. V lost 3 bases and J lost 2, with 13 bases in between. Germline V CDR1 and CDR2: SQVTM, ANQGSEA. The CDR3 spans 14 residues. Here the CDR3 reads CSVEVPTGNYGYTF. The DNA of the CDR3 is TGCAGCGTTGAGGTCCCCACAGGGAACTATGGCTACACCTTC.

The CDR3 region is CASSHTRYNEQFF. CDR3 DNA: TGTGCCAGCAGCCACACTAGATACAATGAGCAGTTCTTC. The rearrangement uses TRBV27 and TRBJ2-1; weak D call: TRBD2 (5 bases). Germline CDR1 is MNHEY and CDR2 is SMNVEV (reference sequence). Trimming took 6 bases from V and 4 from J, leaving 10 bases between them. The CDR3 has 13 residues.

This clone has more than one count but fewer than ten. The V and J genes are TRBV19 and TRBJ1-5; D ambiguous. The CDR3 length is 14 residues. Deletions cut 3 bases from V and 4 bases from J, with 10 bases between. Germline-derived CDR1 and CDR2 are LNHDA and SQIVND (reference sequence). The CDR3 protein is CASSMMGRNQPQHF. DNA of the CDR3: TGTGCCAGTAGTATGATGGGGAGGAATCAGCCCCAGCATTTT.

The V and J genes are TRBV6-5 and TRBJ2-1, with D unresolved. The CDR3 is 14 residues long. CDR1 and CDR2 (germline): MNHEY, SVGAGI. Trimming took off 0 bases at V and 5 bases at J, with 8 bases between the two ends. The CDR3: CASSYSAPDNEQFF. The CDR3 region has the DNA TGTGCCAGCAGTTACTCGGCTCCCGACAATGAGCAGTTCTTC.

The CDR3: CSVLGGAGGFYEQYF. The CDR3 nucleotides read TGCAGCGTTCTAGGTGGCGCCGGAGGGTTCTACGAGCAGTACTTC. V gene TRBV29-1 combines with J gene TRBJ2-7, with D maybe TRBD2 (6 bases). Germline V gene sequence: CDR1 SQVTM, CDR2 ANQGSEA. The CDR3 totals 15 residues. V shed 5 bases and J shed 3 bases, with 20 bases lying between them.

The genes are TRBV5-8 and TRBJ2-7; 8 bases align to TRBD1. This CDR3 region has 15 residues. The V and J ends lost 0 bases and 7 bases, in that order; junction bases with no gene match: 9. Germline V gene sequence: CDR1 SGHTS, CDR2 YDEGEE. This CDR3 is CASSLARQGAGEQYF. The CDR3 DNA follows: TGTGCCAGCAGCTTGGCTCGGCAGGGGGCTGGGGAGCAGTACTTC.

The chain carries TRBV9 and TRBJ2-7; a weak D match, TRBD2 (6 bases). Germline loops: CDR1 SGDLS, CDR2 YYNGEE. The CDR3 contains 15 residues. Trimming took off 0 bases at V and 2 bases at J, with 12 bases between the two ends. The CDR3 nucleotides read TGTGCCAGCAGCGTAGGTCGGGGGACCACCTACGAGCAGTACTTC. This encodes CASSVGRGTTYEQYF.

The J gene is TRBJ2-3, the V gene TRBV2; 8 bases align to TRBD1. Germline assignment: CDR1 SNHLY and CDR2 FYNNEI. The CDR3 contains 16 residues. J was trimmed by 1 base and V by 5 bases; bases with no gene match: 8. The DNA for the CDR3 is TGTGCCAGCAGTTCCACTTCAGGGGGCCGCACAGATACGCAGTATTTT. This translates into CASSSTSGGRTDTQYF.

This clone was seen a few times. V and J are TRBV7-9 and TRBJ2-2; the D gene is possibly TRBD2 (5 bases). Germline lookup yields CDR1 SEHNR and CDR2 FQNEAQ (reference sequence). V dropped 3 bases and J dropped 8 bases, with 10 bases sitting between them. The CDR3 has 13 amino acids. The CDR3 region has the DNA TGTGCCAGCAGCTTCTCCGGGGTGGGGGAGCTGTTTTTT. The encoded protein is CASSFSGVGELFF.